The clone carrying this T cell receptor beta chain occurred many times. This sample includes further DNA sequences coding for the same CDR3. Through MiXCR, TCRdb re-clonotyped the PCR reads. The sample contains about 24,000 clones, 22% of which appear only once. V was pared by 3 bases and J by 6 bases, with 17 bases between. The CDR3 is made up of 16 amino acids. Treatment of any kind had been given to no patient before thyroid surgery. This entry comes from a study of metastatic and nonmetastatic thyroid tumors. The overall study: From malignant and benign thyroid patients, repertoires in blood and in tumor or nodule tissue were compared.

This TCR derives from a female donor with papillary thyroid cancer or a benign thyroid nodule (not recorded which). Some clones in this sample may be carry-over from other donors' samples. The chain is built from TRBV12-3 or TRBV12-4 and TRBJ2-2; D may correspond to TRBD1 or TRBD2 (5 bases each). The sequencing input was blood. The CDR3 protein is CASSFSRGRISGELFF. The CDR3 coding sequence is TGTGCCAGCAGTTTTTCCCGGGGACGGATCTCCGGGGAGCTGTTTTTT.